This entry concerns a single TCR beta chain. What it recognizes is unknown. This sample was taken from a study of identical twins. Study-wide results and caveats: With abundant cord blood beta clonotypes, insertions were fewer; memory repertoires showed no such pattern. Twins showed weaker excess sharing in their beta out-of-frame sequences. There is a chance that invariant MAIT and iNKT cells partially muddied zero-insertion analyses. Modelling approaches yielded underestimates of out-of-frame TCR alpha sharing between monozygotic twins.

There are 14 residues in the CDR3. With 4 bases removed from V and 14 bases from J, the gap between germline ends came to 22 bases. Germline CDR1 SGHRS, CDR2 YFSETQ. TCRdb reanalysed the 5' RACE reads using MiXCR and keeps one entry per CDR3 protein. Among approximately 210,000 distinct CDR3 sequences listed, over 8% were seen once. This TCR derives from a woman under 30 in good health. Sequenced input: memory (CD45RO+) T cells sorted from blood. The J gene is TRBJ2-1, the V gene TRBV5-1; D is possibly TRBD2 (6 bases). CDR3 amino acids: CASSEGVSPGGKFF. CDR3 coding DNA: TGCGCCAGCAGCGAGGGAGTGTCCCCCGGCGGGAAGTTCTTC.